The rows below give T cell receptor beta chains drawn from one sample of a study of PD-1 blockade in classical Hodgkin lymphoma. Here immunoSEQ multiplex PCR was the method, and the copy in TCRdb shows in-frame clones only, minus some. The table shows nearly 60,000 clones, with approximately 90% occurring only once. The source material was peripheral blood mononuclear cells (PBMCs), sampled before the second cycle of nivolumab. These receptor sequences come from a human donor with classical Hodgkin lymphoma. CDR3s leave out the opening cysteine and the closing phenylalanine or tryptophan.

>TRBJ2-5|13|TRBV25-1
ASSPSRGRLETQY
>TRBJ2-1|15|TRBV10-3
AISEGGLAGIYNEQF
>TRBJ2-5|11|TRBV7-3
ASSSSYQETQY
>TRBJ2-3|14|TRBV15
ATSVRLAVSTDTQY
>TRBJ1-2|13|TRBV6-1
ASTPVGGAGSGYT
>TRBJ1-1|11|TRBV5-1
ASSLEMNTEAF
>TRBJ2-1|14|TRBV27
ASSLSNSGSNNEQF
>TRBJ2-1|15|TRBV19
ASSYQQGVRPYNEQF
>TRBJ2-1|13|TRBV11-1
ASSLVQEFNNEQF
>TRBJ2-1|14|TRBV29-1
SVEDLERTVYNEQF
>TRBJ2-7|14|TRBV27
ASGKTTGATTYEQY
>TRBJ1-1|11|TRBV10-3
ASRQPLNTEAF
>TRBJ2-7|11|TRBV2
ASGIQGAYEQY
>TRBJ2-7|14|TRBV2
ASSVEGTTISYEQY
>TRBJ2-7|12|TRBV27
ASSPDSIKGEQY
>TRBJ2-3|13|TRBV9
ASSVGSGRSDTQY
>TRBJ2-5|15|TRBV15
ATSRGTRGGGQETQY